Sequencing of this T cell receptor beta chain was carried out in a study of shared clonotypes between healthy human individuals. General study results and limits: Few donors restricted represented genetic and exposure-history diversity. Across a handful of donors, naive CD4 shared around 5.4%, naive CD8 over 3%, memory CD4 roughly 2.2%, memory CD8 0.4% to 0.5%.

The germline CDR1 and CDR2 sequences are SNHLY and FYNNEI. The CDR3 runs 12 residues. V gave up 6 bases and J gave up 7 bases, with 12 bases separating them. In the case of this clone: Its antigen remains unknown.

Libraries were prepared by immunoSEQ multiplex PCR; TCRdb keeps only in-frame clonotypes and omits some of them. Among a few million clones listed, about nine tenths were seen once. The chain joins TRBV2 to TRBJ1-2; tentatively, D is TRBD1 (6 bases). Sequences were obtained from naive CD4+ T cells from PBMCs. Subset reported: CD45RA+ positively selected. This TCR was sampled from a man aged 18 to 29 in good health. Some clones in this sample may be carry-over from other donors' samples. CDR3 nucleotides: TGTGCCAGCAGGTCACAGGGTATTGGCTACACCTTC. Translation gives CASRSQGIGYTF. The entire variable domain, with the rest obtained from reference TRBV2 and TRBJ1-2, is as follows: EPEVTQTPSHQVTQMGQEVILRCVPISNHLYFYWYRQILGQKVEFLVSFYNNEISEKSEIFDDQFSVERPDGSNFTLKIRSTKLEDSAMYFCASRSQGIGYTFGSGTRLTVV.